Given below is one TCR beta chain in context. Its cognate antigen is unknown. With 2 bases clipped from V and 2 bases from J, the junction kept 3 bases outside the gene matches. The CDR3 contains 14 residues. Germline assignment: CDR1 SGHRS and CDR2 YFSETQ. The sample comes from a study of post-analysis software for immune sequencing data. Study-level results: When compared against controls, multiple sclerosis patients showed significantly lower normalized Chao1 diversity. Roughly five TRBV segments, including TRBV5-6, TRBV5-1 and TRBV20-1, were more frequent in patients than controls.

Unique molecular identifiers had been added to the TCR beta cDNA libraries. T cells numbering about 0.85 to 11 million yielded cDNA molecules that totaled about 500,000. TCRdb independently ran MiXCR on the PCR reads; one entry per CDR3 protein. The sample carries around 710,000 distinct CDR3 sequences, around 42% recorded once. The rearrangement uses TRBV5-1 and TRBJ2-7; 8 bases agree with TRBD2. This TCR was recovered from a girl aged 5-17 years with multiple sclerosis. Sequencing input: blood. As DNA, the CDR3 is TGCGCCAGCAGCTTTACGGGAGGGGCCTACGAGCAGTACTTC. Translating gives CASSFTGGAYEQYF.